What follows is one T cell receptor (beta chain) and its context. These data belong to a study of cytomegalovirus exposure and HLA in healthy donors. Primers included in the PCR were 60 Vbeta and 13 Jbeta primers. Repertoires were generated with immunoSEQ multiplex PCR, while TCRdb's copy carries only in-frame clones and drops some. The repertoire holds some 100,000 clones, with 60% to 85% as singletons. Germline V gene lookup returns CDR1 MNHNS and CDR2 SASEGT. Germline trimming cut 6 bases from V and 7 bases from J; bases unmatched to any gene: 5. The CDR3 has 13 residues. Sample: PBMCs. The rearrangement links TRBV6-1 to TRBJ2-7; 11 bases agree with TRBD1. This TCR came from a female donor in good health and CMV-seronegative. This chain's CDR3 is CASSEGQGVEQYF. CDR3 sequence (DNA): TGTGCCAGCAGCGAGGGACAGGGGGTTGAGCAGTACTTC.